This TCR beta chain was observed in a study of graft-versus-host responses after intestinal transplantation. Study information: Every one of the recipients received anti-thymocyte globulin induction and afterwards took tacrolimus and steroids for 3 to 4 years. Findings and limits, study-wide: Across patients carrying graft-donor T cell macrochimerism, allografts held high graft-versus-host to host-versus-graft clonal ratios. The authors found GvH clones in recipient marrow, some appearing first in ileum or blood. Researchers found peak circulating GvH clone levels linked to early post-transplant HvG declines.

The V gene lost 5 bases and the J gene lost 8 bases, with 15 bases spanning the gap. The V gene's germline CDR1 is SGHTA and CDR2 FQGNSA. CDR3 length: 13 amino acids. For this clone: The antigen remains unidentified.

Measured with immunoSEQ multiplex PCR; TCRdb has only the in-frame clones, and not every one. The sample has over 100,000 clones, just under 95% seen once; the top ten hold roughly 0.12%. The chain has TRBV7-2 and TRBJ1-2, with D perhaps matching TRBD1 (5 bases). This specimen was unstimulated CD4+ T cells sorted from spleen or lymph node cells, taken before intestinal transplant. This clonotype originated in a human donor who received an intestinal transplant. The CDR3 coding sequence is TGTGCCAGCAGCGTCCGGGACTCAAAAGGCTACACCTTC. The encoded protein is CASSVRDSKGYTF.